The present T cell receptor (beta chain) was sequenced within a study of T cell responses to AZD1222 COVID-19 vaccine. Assay used: immunoSEQ multiplex PCR; TCRdb lists only in-frame clones, some missing. The sample lists 150,000 to 200,000 clones; around nine tenths were seen once. V was clipped by 1 base and J by 7 bases, with 10 bases between them. This CDR3 has 14 residues. Germline lookup yields CDR1 KGHSH and CDR2 LQKENI. The clonotype was recovered from an adult in good health. V usage is TRBV18 and J usage is TRBJ1-4, with D tentatively TRBD1 (5 bases). The input for sequencing was peripheral blood, taken on day 0 of AZD1222 vaccination. The CDR3 DNA sequence: TGTGCCAGCTCACCACTGGGGCTGGGTGAAAAACTGTTTTTT. Its protein product is CASSPLGLGEKLFF.